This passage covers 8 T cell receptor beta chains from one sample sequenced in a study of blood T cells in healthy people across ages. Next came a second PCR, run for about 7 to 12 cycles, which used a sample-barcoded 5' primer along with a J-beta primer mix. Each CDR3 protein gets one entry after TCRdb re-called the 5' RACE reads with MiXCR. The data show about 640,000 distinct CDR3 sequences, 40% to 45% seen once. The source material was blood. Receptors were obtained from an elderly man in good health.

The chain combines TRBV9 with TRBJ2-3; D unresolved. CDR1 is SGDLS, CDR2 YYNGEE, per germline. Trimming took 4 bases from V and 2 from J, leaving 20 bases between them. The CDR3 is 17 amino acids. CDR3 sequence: CASSSKRITSLTDTQYF. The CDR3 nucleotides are TGTGCCAGCAGCTCAAAAAGGATTACTTCCCTCACAGATACGCAGTATTTT. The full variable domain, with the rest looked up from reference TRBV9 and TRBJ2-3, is DSGVTQTPKHLITATGQRVTLRCSPRSGDLSVYWYQQSLDQGLQFLIQYYNGEERAKGNILERFSAQQFPDLHSELNLSSLELGDSALYFCASSSKRITSLTDTQYFGPGTRLTVL.

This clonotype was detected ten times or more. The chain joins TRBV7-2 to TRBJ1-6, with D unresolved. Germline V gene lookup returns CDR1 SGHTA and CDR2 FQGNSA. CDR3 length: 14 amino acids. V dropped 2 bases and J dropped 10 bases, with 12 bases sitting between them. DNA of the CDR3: TGTGCCAGCAGCTTACCTAACAGCTACTCACCCCTCCACTTT. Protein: CASSLPNSYSPLHF.

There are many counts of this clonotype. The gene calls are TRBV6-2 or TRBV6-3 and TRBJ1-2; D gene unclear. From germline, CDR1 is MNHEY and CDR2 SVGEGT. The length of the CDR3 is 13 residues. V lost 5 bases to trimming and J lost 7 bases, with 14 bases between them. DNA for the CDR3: TGTGCCAGCAGTGACGTCGTGCGGGCTGGCTACACCTTC. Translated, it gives CASSDVVRAGYTF.

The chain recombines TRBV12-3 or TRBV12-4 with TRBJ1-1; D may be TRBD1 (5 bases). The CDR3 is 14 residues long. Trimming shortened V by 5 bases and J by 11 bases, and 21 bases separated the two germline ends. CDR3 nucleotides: TGTGCCAGCAGTCTGGGGGAAGGGATGAGCGCGGCTTTCTTT. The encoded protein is CASSLGEGMSAAFF.

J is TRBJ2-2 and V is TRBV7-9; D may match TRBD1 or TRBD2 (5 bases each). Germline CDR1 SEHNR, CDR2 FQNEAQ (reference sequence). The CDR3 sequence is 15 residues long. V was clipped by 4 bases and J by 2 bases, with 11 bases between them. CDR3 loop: CASSSGTQNTGELFF. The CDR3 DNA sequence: TGTGCCAGCAGCTCCGGGACGCAAAACACCGGGGAGCTGTTTTTT.

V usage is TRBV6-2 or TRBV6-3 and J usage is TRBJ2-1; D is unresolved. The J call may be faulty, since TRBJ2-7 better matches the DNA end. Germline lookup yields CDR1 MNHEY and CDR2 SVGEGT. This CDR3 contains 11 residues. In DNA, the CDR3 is TGTGCCAGCACAAGTAGCAATGAGCAGTACTTC. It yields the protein CASTSSNEQYF.

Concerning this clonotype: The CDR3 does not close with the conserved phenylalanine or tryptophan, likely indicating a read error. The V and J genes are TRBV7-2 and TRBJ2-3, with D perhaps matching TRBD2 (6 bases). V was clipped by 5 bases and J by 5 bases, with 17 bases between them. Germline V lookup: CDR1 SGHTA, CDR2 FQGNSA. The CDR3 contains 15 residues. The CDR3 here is CASSRRVGAGDTQYY. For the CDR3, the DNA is TGTGCCAGCAGCCGTAGGGTGGGAGCGGGAGATACGCAGTATTAT.

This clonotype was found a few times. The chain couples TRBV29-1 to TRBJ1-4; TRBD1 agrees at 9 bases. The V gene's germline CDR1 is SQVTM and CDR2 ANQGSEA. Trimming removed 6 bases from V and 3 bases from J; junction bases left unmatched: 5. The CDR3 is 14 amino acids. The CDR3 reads CSVGDRGANEKLFF. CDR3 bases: TGCAGCGTGGGAGACAGGGGGGCTAATGAAAAACTGTTTTTT.